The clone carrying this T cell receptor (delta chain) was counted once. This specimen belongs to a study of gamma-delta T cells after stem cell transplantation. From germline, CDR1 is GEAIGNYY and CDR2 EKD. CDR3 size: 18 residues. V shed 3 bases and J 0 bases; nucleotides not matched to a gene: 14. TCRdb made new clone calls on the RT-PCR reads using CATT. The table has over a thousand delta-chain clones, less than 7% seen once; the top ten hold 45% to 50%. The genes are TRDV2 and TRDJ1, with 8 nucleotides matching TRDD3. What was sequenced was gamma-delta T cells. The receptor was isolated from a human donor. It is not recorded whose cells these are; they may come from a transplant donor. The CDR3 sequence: CACDSILGGRNYTDKLIF. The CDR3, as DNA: TGTGCCTGTGACTCTATACTGGGGGGCAGGAATTACACCGATAAACTCATCTTT.